The source of this TCR beta chain is a study of T-cell reconstitution after alpha-beta-depleted transplantation in children. CDR3 length equals 16 residues. CDR1 is SGHRS and CDR2 is YFSETQ in the germline V gene. The ends lost 0 bases at V and 4 bases at J; junction bases unmatched: 5. Using unique molecular identifiers, the investigators prepared the TCRbeta library. From the PCR reads, TCRdb called clonotypes with MiXCR, one entry per CDR3 protein. The table includes 700,000 to 950,000 distinct CDR3 sequences, roughly 15% detected once. This clonotype turned up a few times. The sequencing used PBMCs, mostly from graft donor cells, collected 360 days after TCRalphabeta/CD19-depleted stem cell transplant. The chain is built from TRBV5-1 and TRBJ2-1; 9 nucleotides line up with TRBD1. The TCR was taken from a male patient aged 10-17 years who had a stem cell transplant for acute lymphoblastic leukemia, so the T cells may come from the graft donor. The CDR3 nucleotides are TGCGCCAGCAGCTTGGGGTGGACAGGGGAGTACAATGAGCAGTTCTTC. As protein: CASSLGWTGEYNEQFF.